A single sample gave rise to the 2 T cell receptor beta chains below, sequenced in a study of T cell repertoires in cytomegalovirus infection. In TCRdb, the reads were re-called with MiXCR into one record per CDR3 protein. In the table there are 250,000 to 350,000 distinct CDR3 sequences, 20% to 30% of which are singletons. Sequencing used PBMCs. These receptor sequences come from a human donor in good health (CMV status not recorded). Some clones in this sample may be carry-over from other donors' samples.

The chain combines TRBV15 with TRBJ2-2, with D perhaps assigned TRBD1 or TRBD2 (5 bases each). The V end lost 4 bases, the J end lost 0 bases, and 12 bases lay between the germline ends. This CDR3 comprises 16 residues. CDR1 is LNHNV and CDR2 is YYDKDF in the germline V gene (reference sequence). The CDR3 nucleotides read TGTGCCACCAGCAACCGGAGGACATCGAACACCGGGGAGCTGTTTTTT. It yields the protein CATSNRRTSNTGELFF.

Only a few counts were recorded for this clonotype. V and J are TRBV5-6 and TRBJ2-1; D might be TRBD2 (5 bases). The CDR3 is 14 residues long. Trimming removed 0 bases at V and 4 bases at J, with 8 bases between. CDR1 is SGHDT and CDR2 is YYEEEE in the germline V gene. As DNA, the CDR3 is TGTGCCAGCAGCTTGGTTAGCGAATACAATGAGCAGTTCTTC. Its translation is CASSLVSEYNEQFF.